A selection of T cell receptor beta chains follows, all from one sample in a study of T cell responses to AZD1222 COVID-19 vaccine. The repertoire was sequenced with immunoSEQ multiplex PCR; TCRdb's copy has only in-frame clones and lacks some. The data hold about 100,000 clones, with 87% observed a single time. The specimen comprised peripheral blood, sampled on day 0 of AZD1222 vaccination. These receptor sequences come from an adult in good health. The CDR3 runs from the conserved cysteine through the conserved F or W. D genes are given only for firm matches. Size is omitted from some rows. Given values are once, few, many or a class for expanded clones.

j_call: TRBJ2-7
d_call: NA
v_call: TRBV5-6
cdr3_length: 16
clone_size: NA
cdr3_nt: TGTGCCAGCAGCCCCTTATCGGACAAATACTCCTACGAGCAGTACTTC
cdr3_aa: CASSPLSDKYSYEQYF

j_call: TRBJ1-5
d_call: NA
v_call: TRBV9
cdr3_length: 14
clone_size: NA
cdr3_nt: TGTGCCAGCAGCGTAGGAACCTCAAGGGCGCCCCAGCATTTT
cdr3_aa: CASSVGTSRAPQHF

j_call: TRBJ2-1
d_call: TRBD2
v_call: TRBV2
cdr3_length: 15
clone_size: NA
cdr3_nt: TGTGCCAGCAGAGTTAGCGGGGGGGCCTACAATGAGCAGTTCTTC
cdr3_aa: CASRVSGGAYNEQFF

j_call: TRBJ1-5
d_call: NA
v_call: TRBV30
cdr3_length: 14
clone_size: NA
cdr3_nt: TGTGCCTGGAGTCACTGGGCAGACAATCAGCCCCAGCATTTT
cdr3_aa: CAWSHWADNQPQHF

j_call: TRBJ1-5
d_call: NA
v_call: TRBV10-3
cdr3_length: 13
clone_size: once
cdr3_nt: TGTGCCATCAAGGGCCTCTCGGGTGAGCCCCAGCATTTT
cdr3_aa: CAIKGLSGEPQHF

j_call: TRBJ2-5
d_call: NA
v_call: TRBV18
cdr3_length: 13
clone_size: once
cdr3_nt: TGTGCCAGCTCACTCACCGATCAAGAGACCCAGTACTTC
cdr3_aa: CASSLTDQETQYF

j_call: TRBJ1-1
d_call: NA
v_call: TRBV19
cdr3_length: 15
clone_size: NA
cdr3_nt: TGTGCCAGTAGTATAGATCACAATTTGAACACTGAAGCTTTCTTT
cdr3_aa: CASSIDHNLNTEAFF

j_call: TRBJ1-1
d_call: NA
v_call: TRBV6-2/TRBV6-3
cdr3_length: 14
clone_size: NA
cdr3_nt: TGTGCCAGCAGCCCGACACCCGGGGGAACTGAAGCTTTCTTT
cdr3_aa: CASSPTPGGTEAFF

j_call: TRBJ2-5
d_call: NA
v_call: TRBV7-9
cdr3_length: 14
clone_size: NA
cdr3_nt: TGTGCCAGCAGCTTTAGTAGGGACCAAGAGACCCAGTACTTC
cdr3_aa: CASSFSRDQETQYF

j_call: TRBJ2-7
d_call: TRBD1
v_call: TRBV9
cdr3_length: 15
clone_size: NA
cdr3_nt: TGTGCCAGCAGCCCCCGACAGGGCACAGTCTACGAGCAGTACTTC
cdr3_aa: CASSPRQGTVYEQYF

j_call: TRBJ1-2
d_call: NA
v_call: TRBV19
cdr3_length: 14
clone_size: NA
cdr3_nt: TGTGCCAGTGCAATACTAGACAGGAGAAATGGCTACACCTTC
cdr3_aa: CASAILDRRNGYTF

j_call: TRBJ1-3
d_call: TRBD1
v_call: TRBV6-2/TRBV6-3
cdr3_length: 18
clone_size: NA
cdr3_nt: TGTGCCAGCAGTACAACAGGGGTCGGTTTCTACTCTGGAAACACCATATATTTT
cdr3_aa: CASSTTGVGFYSGNTIYF

j_call: TRBJ2-6
d_call: NA
v_call: TRBV9
cdr3_length: 15
clone_size: NA
cdr3_nt: TGTGCCAGCAGCGCCAAAAGCTCTGGGGCCAACGTCCTGACTTTC
cdr3_aa: CASSAKSSGANVLTF

j_call: TRBJ1-2
d_call: NA
v_call: TRBV6-2/TRBV6-3
cdr3_length: 14
clone_size: NA
cdr3_nt: TGTGCCAGCAGTTACTCGAGCCAGGCCTATGGCTACACCTTC
cdr3_aa: CASSYSSQAYGYTF

j_call: TRBJ1-6
d_call: NA
v_call: TRBV12-3/TRBV12-4
cdr3_length: 12
clone_size: NA
cdr3_nt: TGTGCCAGCAGTTTCGGGAATTCACCCCTCCACTTT
cdr3_aa: CASSFGNSPLHF

j_call: TRBJ2-1
d_call: TRBD2
v_call: TRBV5-1
cdr3_length: 14
clone_size: NA
cdr3_nt: TGCGCCAGCAAAGCTAGCGGCCAATACAATGAGCAGTTCTTC
cdr3_aa: CASKASGQYNEQFF

j_call: TRBJ2-7
d_call: NA
v_call: TRBV11-3
cdr3_length: 15
clone_size: NA
cdr3_nt: TGTGCCAGCAGCTTAGGGGAGCAGACCTACTACGAGCAGTACTTC
cdr3_aa: CASSLGEQTYYEQYF

j_call: TRBJ2-5
d_call: NA
v_call: TRBV19
cdr3_length: 15
clone_size: NA
cdr3_nt: TGTGCCAGTAGTATAGGAGGCAGCATCCAAGAGACCCAGTACTTC
cdr3_aa: CASSIGGSIQETQYF

j_call: TRBJ1-2
d_call: NA
v_call: TRBV7-8
cdr3_length: 15
clone_size: NA
cdr3_nt: TGTGCCAGCAGCCCGGATGGGGGGGGTGGCTATGGCTACACCTTC
cdr3_aa: CASSPDGGGGYGYTF

j_call: TRBJ1-2
d_call: TRBD1
v_call: TRBV7-9
cdr3_length: 13
clone_size: NA
cdr3_nt: TGTGCCAGCAGCGAACAGGGGGCATATGGCTACACCTTC
cdr3_aa: CASSEQGAYGYTF

j_call: TRBJ1-3
d_call: NA
v_call: TRBV9
cdr3_length: 15
clone_size: once
cdr3_nt: TGTGCCAGCAGCCCACAGTTTTACTCTGGAAACACCATATATTTT
cdr3_aa: CASSPQFYSGNTIYF

j_call: TRBJ2-7
d_call: NA
v_call: TRBV4-3
cdr3_length: 16
clone_size: NA
cdr3_nt: TGCGCCAGCAGCCCCCGACTAGATTGGACCCCCTACGGGCAGTACTTC
cdr3_aa: CASSPRLDWTPYGQYF

j_call: TRBJ1-5
d_call: NA
v_call: TRBV6-5
cdr3_length: 15
clone_size: NA
cdr3_nt: TGTGCCAGCAGTTCTCGGGGCAATAGCAATCAGCCCCAGCATTTT
cdr3_aa: CASSSRGNSNQPQHF